The clone carrying this T cell receptor beta chain was picked up a small number of times. TCRdb re-called the RACE reads through MiXCR, storing one row per CDR3 protein. The sample has 300,000 to 450,000 distinct CDR3 sequences, 4.5% to 5.5% seen once. Sample time point: pre-sensitization, week 0. Treatment here: therapeutic diphenylcyclopropenone sensitization with weekly scalp DPC. Germline V gives CDR1 LGHNA, CDR2 YNFKEQ. Trimming took 0 bases from V and 4 from J; bases not matched to a gene: 12. This CDR3 has 18 residues. The sample is drawn from a study of human T cells and chemical hapten exposure.

The material sequenced was whole blood, taken in connection with sensitization to the hapten diphenylcyclopropenone (DPC). This rearrangement joins TRBV4-2 to TRBJ2-3, with 8 bases fitting TRBD2. The origin of this receptor is a woman younger than 35 with alopecia areata. Some clones in this sample may be carry-over from other donors' samples. CDR3 nucleotides: TGTGCCAGCAGCCAAGAGCGCACAGCGAGCGGGAGTTCAGATACGCAGTATTTT. It encodes CASSQERTASGSSDTQYF.